Below are 22 T cell receptor beta chains sequenced from a single sample in a study of blood T cell repertoires in COVID-19. Data came from immunoSEQ multiplex PCR; TCRdb stores just in-frame clones and leaves some out. In the table there are about 220,000 clones, about 80% of which are singletons. Input material: peripheral blood. The receptors come from a woman aged 60-70 years with acute or convalescent COVID-19.

The V call is TRBV18, the J call TRBJ1-6; 8 nucleotides align to TRBD1. Germline V lookup: CDR1 KGHSH, CDR2 LQKENI. V lost 4 bases and J lost 10; bases outside the gene matches: 9. CDR3 length: 15 residues. CDR3 DNA sequence: TGTGCCAGCTCACAATCCCGGGACAGGTCCTCACCCCTCCACTTT. It translates to CASSQSRDRSSPLHF.

This rearrangement joins TRBV19 to TRBJ1-1, with D unresolved. Trimming removed 7 bases at V and 1 base at J, with 13 bases between. This CDR3 contains 14 residues. In germline, CDR1 is LNHDA, CDR2 SQIVND (reference sequence). The DNA for the CDR3 is TGTGCCAGTACCAGCATACAGCAGAACACTGAAGCTTTCTTT. Its protein product is CASTSIQQNTEAFF.

This chain connects TRBV5-4 to TRBJ2-5; 7 bases match TRBD2. The CDR3 length is 14 residues. The V segment lost 0 bases and the J segment 1 base; nucleotides outside the gene matches: 0. In germline, CDR1 is SGHNT, CDR2 YYREEE (reference sequence). The CDR3 DNA is TGTGCCAGCAGCTTGGGGACTAGCCAAGAGACCCAGTACTTC. Its translation: CASSLGTSQETQYF.

This sequence joins TRBV9 and TRBJ2-2; no firm D call. This CDR3 has 12 residues. Germline V gene lookup returns CDR1 SGDLS and CDR2 YYNGEE. With 4 bases removed from V and 1 base from J, the gap between germline ends came to 2 bases. CDR3 nucleotide sequence: TGTGCCAGCAGCCTGAACACCGGGGAGCTGTTTTTT. Residues: CASSLNTGELFF.

The CDR3 sequence: CASSQGILAGGQGKNIQYF. Here the CDR3 DNA reads TGTGCCAGCAGCCAAGGAATCCTAGCGGGGGGGCAGGGCAAAAACATTCAGTACTTC. The chain couples TRBV3-1 (or the pseudogene TRBV3-2) to TRBJ2-4, with 12 nucleotides matching TRBD2. Germline CDR1 and CDR2: LGHDT and YNNKEL (reference sequence). This CDR3 has 19 residues. The V gene end was trimmed by 1 base and the J gene end by 3 bases; junction bases not matched to a gene: 10.

The chain joins TRBV10-3 to TRBJ1-1; 9 positions match TRBD1. V dropped 4 bases and J dropped 2; count of bases not matched to a gene: 2. The CDR3 length is 14 residues. Per the germline V gene, CDR1 is ENHRY and CDR2 is SYGVKD. The CDR3 nucleotides are TGTGCCATCAGTGGACAGGGGGTAAACACTGAAGCTTTCTTT. Protein product: CAISGQGVNTEAFF.

CDR3 sequence (DNA): TGTGCCAGCAGCCAAGTCGTTGCGTATGACAGGGGACAAGAGACCCAGTACTTC. Amino acid sequence: CASSQVVAYDRGQETQYF. The rearrangement uses TRBV14 and TRBJ2-5; 8 bases map to TRBD1. There are 18 residues in the CDR3. Trimming at V came to 1 base and at J to 2 bases, leaving 12 bases not matched to a gene. Germline V lookup: CDR1 SGHDN, CDR2 FVKESK.

The V and J genes are TRBV9 and TRBJ2-7; D ambiguous. Germline CDR1 is SGDLS and CDR2 is YYNGEE. Trimming left V 0 bases short and J 2 bases short, with 9 bases between. This CDR3 is 14 amino acids long. CDR3 sequence reads: CASSVGSGTYEQYF. For the CDR3, the DNA is TGTGCCAGCAGCGTAGGTTCCGGTACCTACGAGCAGTACTTC.

This clone came up once. V is TRBV5-6 and J is TRBJ2-3, with D possibly being TRBD1 (5 bases). V was clipped by 0 bases and J by 4 bases, with 9 bases between them. The germline gives CDR1 SGHDT, CDR2 YYEEEE. The CDR3 is made up of 14 amino acids. The chain's CDR3 is CASSLAGRADTQYF. CDR3 nucleotides: TGTGCCAGCAGCTTGGCCGGCAGGGCAGATACGCAGTATTTT. Variable domain in full (rest from reference TRBV5-6 and TRBJ2-3): DAGVTQSPTHLIKTRGQQVTLRCSPKSGHDTVSWYQQALGQGPQFIFQYYEEEERQRGNFPDRFSGHQFPNYSSELNVNALLLGDSALYLCASSLAGRADTQYFGPGTRLTVL.

The chain is built from TRBV7-2 and TRBJ2-1; TRBD2 matches 8 bases. J was trimmed by 4 bases and V by 1 base; bases with no gene match: 3. The CDR3 totals 15 residues. The germline V gene has CDR1 SGHTA and CDR2 FQGNSA. The CDR3 DNA reads TGTGCCAGCAGCTTAGGGGCGGGGGGTTACAATGAGCAGTTCTTC. Its translation: CASSLGAGGYNEQFF.

This chain connects TRBV4-1 to TRBJ2-3, with unresolved D. CDR1 MGHRA and CDR2 YSYEKL come from the germline V gene. This CDR3 is built from 15 residues. The V end was cut by 1 base, the J end by 1 base, with 9 bases between. CDR3 DNA sequence: TGCGCCAGCAGCCAAGGTACGGTAGGCACAGATACGCAGTATTTT. Translating gives CASSQGTVGTDTQYF.

The chain is built from TRBV2 and TRBJ2-5, with TRBD1 matching over 8 bases. The V segment lost 2 bases and the J segment 5 bases; nucleotides outside the gene matches: 4. The germline CDR1 and CDR2 sequences are SNHLY and FYNNEI. The CDR3 spans 14 residues. The CDR3 DNA sequence: TGTGCCAGCAGTGAAAGGACAGGGCGGGAGACCCAGTACTTC. This encodes CASSERTGRETQYF.

This clone has only one observation. The V call is TRBV11-2, the J call TRBJ1-3; D remains ambiguous. Germline V gene lookup returns CDR1 SGHAT and CDR2 FQNNGV. This CDR3 is 14 amino acids long. The ends were cut back, 5 bases at V and 0 bases at J, with 8 bases in the middle. The CDR3 nucleotides are TGTGCCAGCAGCCGGGATAACTCTGGAAACACCATATATTTT. Amino acids: CASSRDNSGNTIYF.

V usage is TRBV28 and J usage is TRBJ1-5; D possibly corresponds to TRBD1 (6 bases). Looked up from germline, CDR1 is MDHEN and CDR2 is SYDVKM. CDR3 length: 16 amino acids. V was clipped by 5 bases and J by 3 bases, with 17 bases between them. In DNA, the CDR3 is TGTGCCAGCAGTGAAATCAGGGGAGGGAACAATCAGCCCCAGCATTTT. This sequence encodes CASSEIRGGNNQPQHF.

V gene TRBV19 combines with J gene TRBJ2-2; D is uncertain. CDR1 and CDR2 (germline): LNHDA, SQIVND (reference sequence). The CDR3 runs to 13 residues. Trimming removed 1 base at V and 4 bases at J, with 4 bases between. Here the CDR3 DNA reads TGTGCCAGTAGTATAGGTATCACCGGGGAGCTGTTTTTT. Its translation is CASSIGITGELFF. The variable domain in full, completed from reference TRBV19 and TRBJ2-2, reads DGGITQSPKYLFRKEGQNVTLSCEQNLNHDAMYWYRQDPGQGLRLIYYSQIVNDFQKGDIAEGYSVSREKKESFPLTVTSAQKNPTAFYLCASSIGITGELFFGEGSRLTVL.

The chain combines TRBV2 with TRBJ1-1; no definite D call. The V end was cut by 4 bases, the J end by 4 bases, with 13 bases between. CDR3 length equals 14 residues. CDR1 is SNHLY, CDR2 FYNNEI, per germline. This CDR3 reads CASSGGGPGTEAFF. The CDR3 nucleotides are TGTGCCAGCAGTGGTGGAGGGCCGGGCACTGAAGCTTTCTTT.

The rearrangement joins TRBV9 to TRBJ1-2; 9 bases map to TRBD1. The CDR3 runs to 16 residues. J lost 7 bases, V lost 3 bases, and 13 bases had no gene match. Germline V gene lookup returns CDR1 SGDLS and CDR2 YYNGEE. The DNA for the CDR3 is TGTGCCAGCAGCGCCCCAACAGGGGGCGCAGGAGGTGGCTACACCTTC. Protein: CASSAPTGGAGGGYTF. Combining the CDR3 with reference TRBV9 and TRBJ1-2 gives the whole variable domain DSGVTQTPKHLITATGQRVTLRCSPRSGDLSVYWYQQSLDQGLQFLIQYYNGEERAKGNILERFSAQQFPDLHSELNLSSLELGDSALYFCASSAPTGGAGGGYTFGSGTRLTVV.

This sequence joins TRBV5-6 and TRBJ2-3; the match to TRBD2 covers 9 bases. Trimming cost V 0 bases and J 7 bases; bases outside gene matches: 9. This CDR3 has 16 amino acids. Looked up from germline, CDR1 is SGHDT and CDR2 is YYEEEE. The CDR3 region has the DNA TGTGCCAGCAGCTTGGATCAGCGGGGGGCCACGAATACGCAGTATTTT. It codes for CASSLDQRGATNTQYF.

The chain has TRBV6-5 and TRBJ2-7, with D hard to call. The V and J ends lost 8 bases and 3 bases respectively, with 8 bases between them. Looked up from germline, CDR1 is MNHEY and CDR2 is SVGAGI. The CDR3 is made up of 11 amino acids. CDR3 region: CASVLYYEQYF. CDR3 DNA sequence: TGTGCCAGCGTATTGTACTACGAGCAGTACTTC.

The rearrangement uses TRBV6-5 and TRBJ2-7; no firm D call. Germline-derived CDR1 and CDR2 are MNHEY and SVGAGI. V lost 5 bases and J 3 bases, leaving 11 bases between the germline ends. CDR3 length: 13 amino acids. For the CDR3, the DNA is TGTGCCAGCAGTACCCCCTCTAGCTACGAGCAGTACTTC. Its protein is CASSTPSSYEQYF.

Note on this clone: One end of the junction fails to match germline, which may point to a read error. The CDR3 reads CASSLDQGDDAFF. For the CDR3, the DNA is TGTGCCAGCAGTTTAGATCAGGGGGATGACGCTTTCTTT. This chain uses TRBV7-9 with TRBJ1-1; 7 positions agree with TRBD1. Per germline, CDR1 SEHNR and CDR2 FQNEAQ (reference sequence). The CDR3 is made up of 13 amino acids.

J is TRBJ2-3 and V is TRBV18, with 14 bases that match TRBD2. This CDR3 region has 17 residues. Germline lookup yields CDR1 KGHSH and CDR2 LQKENI. Germline trimming cut 6 bases from V and 0 bases from J; bases unmatched to any gene: 5. The CDR3 DNA reads as TGTGCCAGCTCCCAGGGACTAGCGGGGGCTAGCACAGATACGCAGTATTTT. It yields the protein CASSQGLAGASTDTQYF.